The 9 T cell receptor beta chains below come from one sample, sequenced in a study of blood T cell repertoires in COVID-19. Some clones are missing from TCRdb's copy, which holds only in-frame ones; the method was immunoSEQ multiplex PCR. In the table there are a few hundred thousand clones, 84% of which are singletons. The specimen sequenced was peripheral blood. The receptors derive from a woman aged 55-69 years who had recovered from COVID-19.

The chain couples TRBV5-8 to TRBJ2-7; 7 bases fit TRBD1. The length of the CDR3 is 14 residues. The germline V gene has CDR1 SGHTS and CDR2 YDEGEE. After removal of 7 bases from V and 3 bases from J, the junction contained 10 bases not matched to a gene. The CDR3 is CASLRLTGLYEQYF. For the CDR3, the DNA is TGTGCCAGCCTGCGCTTGACAGGGCTCTACGAGCAGTACTTC.

This clone was detected a few times. The chain combines TRBV2 with TRBJ1-5; the D gene is possibly TRBD1 (5 bases). The germline CDR1 and CDR2 sequences are SNHLY and FYNNEI. Trimming removed 2 bases from V and 6 bases from J, with 14 bases in between. The CDR3 sequence is 15 residues long. CDR3 in amino acids: CASSEIMGGGQPQHF. The DNA for the CDR3 is TGTGCCAGCAGTGAAATAATGGGGGGTGGTCAGCCCCAGCATTTT.

The chain joins TRBV2 to TRBJ2-3, with 12 bases aligning to TRBD2. Trimming removed 1 base from V and 5 bases from J; junction bases left unmatched: 4. This CDR3 is built from 16 residues. CDR1 SNHLY and CDR2 FYNNEI come from the germline V gene. The CDR3 coding sequence is TGTGCCAGCAGTGAAGGGGCTAGCGGGGGGGTAGATACGCAGTATTTT. It yields the protein CASSEGASGGVDTQYF. Looking up the rest from reference TRBV2 and TRBJ2-3 gives the full variable domain: EPEVTQTPSHQVTQMGQEVILRCVPISNHLYFYWYRQILGQKVEFLVSFYNNEISEKSEIFDDQFSVERPDGSNFTLKIRSTKLEDSAMYFCASSEGASGGVDTQYFGPGTRLTVL.

The V call is TRBV11-3, the J call TRBJ1-1, with D uncertain. The CDR3 runs 14 residues. Germline V gene data show CDR1 as SGHNT and CDR2 as YENEEA. V lost 0 bases to trimming and J lost 3 bases, with 8 bases between them. CDR3 DNA: TGTGCCAGCAGCTTAGAGGGAGGTGACACTGAAGCTTTCTTT. Its protein is CASSLEGGDTEAFF.

The chain joins TRBV11-1 to TRBJ2-5; D unresolved. The length of the CDR3 is 14 residues. The germline CDR1 and CDR2 sequences are SGHAT and FQDESV (reference sequence). V was cut by 3 bases and J by 0 bases, with 8 bases left in between. The DNA for the CDR3 is TGTGCCAGCAGCTTTTCCCCGTACCAAGAGACCCAGTACTTC. Translation gives CASSFSPYQETQYF.

The J gene is TRBJ2-7, the V gene TRBV5-1; the match to TRBD1 covers 7 bases. CDR1 is SGHRS, CDR2 YFSETQ, per germline. Trimming took 4 bases from V and 2 from J; bases not matched to a gene: 6. The CDR3 is 14 residues long. The CDR3 DNA reads TGCGCCAGCAGCCCTCGGGACAGCACCTACGAGCAGTACTTC. Its translation: CASSPRDSTYEQYF.

The rearrangement joins TRBV18 to TRBJ2-5, with 10 bases that match TRBD2. The J segment lost 5 bases and the V segment lost 3 bases, leaving 6 bases of the junction unmatched. CDR1 KGHSH and CDR2 LQKENI come from the germline V gene. CDR3 length: 15 residues. The CDR3 is CASSPKLAGHETQYF. The CDR3 nucleotides are TGTGCCAGCTCACCGAAACTAGCGGGGCACGAGACCCAGTACTTC. The complete variable domain, with remaining parts taken from reference TRBV18 and TRBJ2-5, reads NAGVMQNPRHLVRRRGQEARLRCSPMKGHSHVYWYRQLPEEGLKFMVYLQKENIIDESGMPKERFSAEFPKEGPSILRIQQVVRGDSAAYFCASSPKLAGHETQYFGPGTRLLVL.

In nucleotides, the CDR3 is TGTGCCAGCAGCCCTTGGGGGGGAGGACGTAGCTCCTACGAGCAGTACTTC. Encoded protein: CASSPWGGGRSSYEQYF. This chain connects TRBV3-1 (or the pseudogene TRBV3-2) to TRBJ2-7; 7 nucleotides line up with TRBD2. Germline V gene lookup returns CDR1 LGHDT and CDR2 YNNKEL (reference sequence). Trimming took 4 bases from V and 0 from J; bases not matched to a gene: 12. This CDR3 has 17 amino acids.

This chain connects TRBV18 to TRBJ1-6, with 8 bases matching TRBD1. After removal of 4 bases from V and 7 bases from J, the junction contained 9 bases not matched to a gene. Germline-derived CDR1 and CDR2 are KGHSH and LQKENI. This CDR3 spans 16 amino acids. Here the CDR3 DNA reads TGTGCCAGCTCACTCTGGACAGGGTTGACGAATTCACCCCTCCACTTT. Encoded protein: CASSLWTGLTNSPLHF.